This T cell receptor beta chain was documented in a study of cytomegalovirus exposure and HLA in healthy donors. Overall study findings and caveats: An observed cluster of highly shared sequence variants was recorded as a likely sequencing artifact. TRBV6-2, TRBV6-3 and some other V segments were unresolvable in 87-base-pair reads.

The study ran its PCR with 60 Vbeta and 13 Jbeta primers. Libraries were prepared by immunoSEQ multiplex PCR; TCRdb keeps only in-frame clonotypes and omits some of them. The data hold roughly 180,000 clones, with 80% observed a single time. Notes on this clone: The antigen remains undetermined.

V lost 6 bases to trimming and J lost 0 bases; unmatched junction nucleotides: 7. CDR3 length: 16 amino acids. Per the germline V gene, CDR1 is SNHLY and CDR2 is FYNNEI. Sequenced input: PBMCs. This chain joins TRBV2 and TRBJ1-1; 10 bases agree with TRBD1. This TCR was sampled from a man aged 25-40 years in good health and CMV-seronegative. CDR3 DNA: TGTGCCAGCAGACCAACGGGACAGGGGTTGAACACTGAAGCTTTCTTT. Its protein product is CASRPTGQGLNTEAFF.